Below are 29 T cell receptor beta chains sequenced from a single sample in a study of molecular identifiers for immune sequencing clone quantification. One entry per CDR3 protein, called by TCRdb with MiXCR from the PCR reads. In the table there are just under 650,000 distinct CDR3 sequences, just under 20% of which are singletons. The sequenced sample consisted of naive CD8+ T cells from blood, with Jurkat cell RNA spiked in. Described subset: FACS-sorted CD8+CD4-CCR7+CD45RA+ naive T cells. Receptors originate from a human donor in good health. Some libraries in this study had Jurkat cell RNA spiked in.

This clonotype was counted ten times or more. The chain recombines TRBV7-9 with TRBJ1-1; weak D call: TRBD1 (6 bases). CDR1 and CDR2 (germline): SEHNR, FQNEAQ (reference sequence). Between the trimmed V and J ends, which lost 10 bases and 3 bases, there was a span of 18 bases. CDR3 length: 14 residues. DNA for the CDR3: TGTGCCACCCCAGGGGAGACAGTTTACACTGAAGCTTTCTTT. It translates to CATPGETVYTEAFF.

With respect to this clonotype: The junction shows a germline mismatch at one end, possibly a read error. CDR3 amino acids: CASRPWREGLVSDKNIQCF. CDR3 DNA: TGTGCCAGCCGGCCTTGGCGGGAGGGCCTAGTTTCTGACAAAAACATTCAGTGCTTC. V is TRBV6-5 and J is TRBJ2-4; 9 bases are shared with TRBD2. The CDR3 loop spans 19 amino acids. Germline CDR1 is MNHEY and CDR2 is SVGAGI.

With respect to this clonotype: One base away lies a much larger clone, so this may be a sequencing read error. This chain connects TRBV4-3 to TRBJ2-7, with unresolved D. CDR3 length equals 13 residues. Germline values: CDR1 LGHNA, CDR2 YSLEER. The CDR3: CASSHSVGPERYF. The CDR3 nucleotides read TGCGCCAGCAGCCATTCCGTTGGTCCCGAGCGGTACTTC.

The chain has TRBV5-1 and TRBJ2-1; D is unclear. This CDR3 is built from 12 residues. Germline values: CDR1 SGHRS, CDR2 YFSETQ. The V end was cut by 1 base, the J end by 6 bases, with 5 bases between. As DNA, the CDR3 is TGCGCCAGCAGCTTGAAAAGCAATGAGCAGTTCTTC. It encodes CASSLKSNEQFF.

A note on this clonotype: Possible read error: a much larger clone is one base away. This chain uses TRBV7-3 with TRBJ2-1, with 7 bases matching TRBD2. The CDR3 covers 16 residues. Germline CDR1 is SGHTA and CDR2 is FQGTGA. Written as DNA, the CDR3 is TGTGCCAGCAGCCCGGGAGGAACGGGGTCTTACAATAAGCAGTTCTTC. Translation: CASSPGGTGSYNKQFF.

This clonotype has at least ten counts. The CDR3 DNA reads TGCGCCAGCAGCCAAGATCGGGGCAAGAACACTGAAGCTTTCTTT. The encoded protein is CASSQDRGKNTEAFF. V usage is TRBV4-3 and J usage is TRBJ1-1, with D possibly being TRBD1 (5 bases). The germline CDR1 and CDR2 sequences are LGHNA and YSLEER. The ends were cut back, 0 bases at V and 1 base at J, with 9 bases in the middle. CDR3 length: 15 residues.

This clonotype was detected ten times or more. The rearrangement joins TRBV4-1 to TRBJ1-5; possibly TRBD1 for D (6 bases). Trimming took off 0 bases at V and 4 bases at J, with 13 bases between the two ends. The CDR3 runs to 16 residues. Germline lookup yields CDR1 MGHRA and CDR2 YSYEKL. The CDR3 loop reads CASSQDTGTGNQPQHF. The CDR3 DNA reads TGCGCCAGCAGCCAAGATACGGGAACAGGGAATCAGCCCCAGCATTTT.

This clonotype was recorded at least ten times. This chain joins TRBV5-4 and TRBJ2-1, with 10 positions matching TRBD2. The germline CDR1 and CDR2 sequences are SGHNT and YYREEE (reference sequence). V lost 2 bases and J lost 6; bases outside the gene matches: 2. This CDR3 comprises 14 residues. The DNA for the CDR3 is TGTGCCAGCAGCTTAGCGGGAGGGTTCAATGAGCAGTTCTTC. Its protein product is CASSLAGGFNEQFF.

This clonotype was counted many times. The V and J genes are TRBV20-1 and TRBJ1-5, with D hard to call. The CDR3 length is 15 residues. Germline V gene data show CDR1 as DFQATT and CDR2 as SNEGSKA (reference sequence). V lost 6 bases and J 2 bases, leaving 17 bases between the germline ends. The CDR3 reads CSAPEVGPGNQPQHF. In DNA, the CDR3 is TGCAGTGCGCCCGAAGTTGGACCTGGCAATCAGCCCCAGCATTTT.

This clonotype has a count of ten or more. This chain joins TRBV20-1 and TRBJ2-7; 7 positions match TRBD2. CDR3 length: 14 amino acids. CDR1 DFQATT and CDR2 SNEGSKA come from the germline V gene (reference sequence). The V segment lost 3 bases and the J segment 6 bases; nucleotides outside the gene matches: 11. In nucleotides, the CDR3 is TGCAGTGCTAGGTCGGCGGGAGAATACTCCGAGCAGTACTTC. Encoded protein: CSARSAGEYSEQYF.

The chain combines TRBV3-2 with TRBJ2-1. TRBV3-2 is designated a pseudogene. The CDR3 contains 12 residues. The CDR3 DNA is TGTGCCAGCAGCCAAGTTTCGCACGGGGAGTTCTTC. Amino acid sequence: CASSQVSHGEFF.

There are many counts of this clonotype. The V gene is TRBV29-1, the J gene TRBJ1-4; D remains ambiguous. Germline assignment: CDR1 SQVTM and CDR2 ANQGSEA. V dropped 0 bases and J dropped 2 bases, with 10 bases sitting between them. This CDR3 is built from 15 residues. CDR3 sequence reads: CSVEDGTDTNEKLFF. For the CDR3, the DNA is TGCAGCGTTGAAGATGGAACCGACACTAATGAAAAACTGTTTTTT.

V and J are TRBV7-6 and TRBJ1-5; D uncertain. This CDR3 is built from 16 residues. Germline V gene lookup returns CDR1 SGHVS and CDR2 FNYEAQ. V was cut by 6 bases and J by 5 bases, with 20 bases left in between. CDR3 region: CASSQEVGLGDQPQHF. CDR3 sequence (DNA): TGTGCCAGCAGTCAGGAGGTGGGGTTAGGTGATCAGCCCCAGCATTTT.

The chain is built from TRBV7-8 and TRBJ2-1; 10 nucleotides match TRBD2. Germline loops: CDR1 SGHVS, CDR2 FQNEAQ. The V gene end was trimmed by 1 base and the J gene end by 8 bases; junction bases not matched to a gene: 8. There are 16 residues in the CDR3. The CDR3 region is CASSLVWLAGEDEQFF. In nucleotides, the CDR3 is TGTGCCAGCAGCTTAGTCTGGCTAGCGGGGGAGGATGAGCAGTTCTTC.

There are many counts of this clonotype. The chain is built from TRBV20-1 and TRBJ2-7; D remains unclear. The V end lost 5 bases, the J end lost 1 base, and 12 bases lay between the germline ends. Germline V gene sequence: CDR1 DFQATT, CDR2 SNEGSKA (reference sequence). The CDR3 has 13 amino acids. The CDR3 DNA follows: TGCAGTGCTCCGCTGATCCGGTCCTACGAGCAGTACTTC. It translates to CSAPLIRSYEQYF.

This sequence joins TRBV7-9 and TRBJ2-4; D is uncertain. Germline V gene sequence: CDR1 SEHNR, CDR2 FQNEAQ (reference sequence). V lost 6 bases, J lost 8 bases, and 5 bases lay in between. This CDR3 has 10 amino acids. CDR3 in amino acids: CASRRDIQYF. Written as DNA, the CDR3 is TGTGCCAGCAGAAGGGACATTCAGTACTTC.

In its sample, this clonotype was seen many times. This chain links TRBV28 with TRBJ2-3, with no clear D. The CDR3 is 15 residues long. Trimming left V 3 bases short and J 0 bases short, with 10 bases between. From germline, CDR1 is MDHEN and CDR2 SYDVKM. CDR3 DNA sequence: TGTGCCAGCAGTTTGGGCTCCTCTAGCACAGATACGCAGTATTTT. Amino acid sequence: CASSLGSSSTDTQYF.

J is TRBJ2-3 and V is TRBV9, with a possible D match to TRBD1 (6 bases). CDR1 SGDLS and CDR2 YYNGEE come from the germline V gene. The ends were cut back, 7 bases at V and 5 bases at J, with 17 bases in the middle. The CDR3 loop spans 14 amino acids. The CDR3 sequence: CASGPWTAGDTQYF. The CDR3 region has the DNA TGTGCCAGCGGCCCCTGGACAGCAGGAGATACGCAGTATTTT.

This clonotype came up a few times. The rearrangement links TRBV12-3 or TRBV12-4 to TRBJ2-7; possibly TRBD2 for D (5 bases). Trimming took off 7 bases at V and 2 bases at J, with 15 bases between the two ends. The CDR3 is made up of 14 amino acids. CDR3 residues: CASTIIGVAYEQYF. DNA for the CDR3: TGTGCCAGCACTATTATCGGGGTGGCCTACGAGCAGTACTTC.

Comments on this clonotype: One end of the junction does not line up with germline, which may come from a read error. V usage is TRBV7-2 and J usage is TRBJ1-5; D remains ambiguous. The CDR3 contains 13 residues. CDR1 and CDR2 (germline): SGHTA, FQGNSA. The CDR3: CASSFGSNRPQHF. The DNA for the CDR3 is TGTGCCAGCAGCTTCGGTAGCAATCGGCCCCAGCATTTT. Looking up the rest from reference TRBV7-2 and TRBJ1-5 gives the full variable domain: GAGVSQSPSNKVTEKGKDVELRCDPISGHTALYWYRQSLGQGLEFLIYFQGNSAPDKSGLPSDRFSAERTGGSVSTLTIQRTQQEDSAVYLCASSFGSNRPQHFGDGTRLSIL.

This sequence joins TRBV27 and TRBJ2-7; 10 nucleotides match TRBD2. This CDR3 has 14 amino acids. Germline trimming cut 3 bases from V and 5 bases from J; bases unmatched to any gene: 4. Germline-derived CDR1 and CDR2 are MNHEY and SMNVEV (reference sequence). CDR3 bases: TGTGCCAGCAGTTTGTATCTAGCGGGGGACGAGCAGTACTTC. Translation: CASSLYLAGDEQYF.

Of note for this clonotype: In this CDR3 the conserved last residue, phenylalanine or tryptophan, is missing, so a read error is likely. In DNA form, the CDR3 reads TGTGCTAGCAGTCGTAAAGGGGTAAATCAGCCCCAGCATCTT. Protein sequence: CASSRKGVNQPQHL. This sequence joins TRBV28 and TRBJ1-5, with D perhaps TRBD1 (5 bases). Germline V gene sequence: CDR1 MDHEN, CDR2 SYDVKM. This CDR3 region has 14 residues.

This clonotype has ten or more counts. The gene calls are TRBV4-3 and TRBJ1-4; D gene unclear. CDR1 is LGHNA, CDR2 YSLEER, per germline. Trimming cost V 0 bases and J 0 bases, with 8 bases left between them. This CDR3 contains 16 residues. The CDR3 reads CASSQDPAATNEKLFF. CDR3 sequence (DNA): TGCGCCAGCAGCCAAGATCCGGCGGCAACTAATGAAAAACTGTTTTTT.

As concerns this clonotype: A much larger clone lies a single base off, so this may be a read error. CDR3 amino acids: CASSLAIHTNAGELFF. In nucleotides, the CDR3 is TGTGCCAGCAGCTTAGCTATTCATACGAACGCCGGGGAGCTGTTTTTT. The V gene is TRBV13, the J gene TRBJ2-2; D gene uncertain. Germline CDR1 is PRHDT and CDR2 is FYEKMQ (reference sequence). The CDR3 totals 16 residues.

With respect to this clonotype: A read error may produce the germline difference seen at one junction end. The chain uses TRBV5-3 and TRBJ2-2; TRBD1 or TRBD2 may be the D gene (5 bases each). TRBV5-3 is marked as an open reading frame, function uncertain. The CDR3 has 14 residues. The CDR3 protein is CASSLREQGRELFF. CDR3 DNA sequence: TGTGCCAGCAGCTTAAGGGAGCAGGGCCGGGAGCTGTTTTTT.

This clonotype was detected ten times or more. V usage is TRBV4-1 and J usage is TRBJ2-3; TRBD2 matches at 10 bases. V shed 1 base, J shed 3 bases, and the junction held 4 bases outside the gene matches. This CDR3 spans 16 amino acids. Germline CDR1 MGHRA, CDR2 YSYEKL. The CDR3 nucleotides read TGCGCCAGCAGCCAAGTAGCGGGAGGATTTACAGATACGCAGTATTTT. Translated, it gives CASSQVAGGFTDTQYF.

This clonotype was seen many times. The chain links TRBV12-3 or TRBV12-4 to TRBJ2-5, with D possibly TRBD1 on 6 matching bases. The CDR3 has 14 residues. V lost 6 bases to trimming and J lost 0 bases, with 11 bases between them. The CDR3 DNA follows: TGTGCCAGCAGCGCTACAGGGTACCAAGAGACCCAGTACTTC. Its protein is CASSATGYQETQYF.

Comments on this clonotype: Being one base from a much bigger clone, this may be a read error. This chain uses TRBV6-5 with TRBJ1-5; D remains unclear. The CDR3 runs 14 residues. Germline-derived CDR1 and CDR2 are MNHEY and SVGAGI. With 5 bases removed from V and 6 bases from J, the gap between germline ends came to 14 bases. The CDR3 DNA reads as TGTGCCAGCAGTAACAGCACCTCGGGTCAGCCCCAGCATTTT. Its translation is CASSNSTSGQPQHF.

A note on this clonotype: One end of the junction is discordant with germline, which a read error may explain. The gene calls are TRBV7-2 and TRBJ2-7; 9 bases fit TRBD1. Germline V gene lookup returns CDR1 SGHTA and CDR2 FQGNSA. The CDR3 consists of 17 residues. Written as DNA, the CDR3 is TGTGCCGGCAGCTTAGCTCCCGGGACAGGGCTTAACTACGAGCAGTACTTC. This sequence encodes CAGSLAPGTGLNYEQYF.